The T cell receptor beta chain described here comes from a study of radiotherapy plus CTLA-4 blockade in lung cancer. Study at large: Objective responses were seen in about a sixth of patients, disease control in 31%. Notes on the study in general: TCR clones from tumors expanded in blood after radiotherapy plus ipilimumab.

CDR1 MGHRA and CDR2 YSYEKL come from the germline V gene. This CDR3 region has 16 residues. V lost 3 bases, J lost 1 base, and 16 bases lay in between. Produced via immunoSEQ multiplex PCR; TCRdb's table is partial and in-frame only. The sample has under 20,000 clones; about 83% are singletons. This clone was seen more than once but under ten times. Its antigen is unknown. Chemo-refractory metastatic non-small-cell lung cancer patients underwent focal radiation alongside CTLA-4 blockade with ipilimumab. The sequence derives from a human donor with non-small cell lung cancer whose response to radiotherapy plus ipilimumab could not be evaluated. The chain couples TRBV4-1 to TRBJ2-7; a possible D gene is TRBD1 (6 bases). The specimen was peripheral blood, collected from a patient treated with radiotherapy plus ipilimumab. CDR3 in amino acids: CASSHGTGIWSYEQYF. The CDR3 DNA follows: TGCGCCAGCAGCCACGGAACAGGGATATGGTCCTACGAGCAGTACTTC.